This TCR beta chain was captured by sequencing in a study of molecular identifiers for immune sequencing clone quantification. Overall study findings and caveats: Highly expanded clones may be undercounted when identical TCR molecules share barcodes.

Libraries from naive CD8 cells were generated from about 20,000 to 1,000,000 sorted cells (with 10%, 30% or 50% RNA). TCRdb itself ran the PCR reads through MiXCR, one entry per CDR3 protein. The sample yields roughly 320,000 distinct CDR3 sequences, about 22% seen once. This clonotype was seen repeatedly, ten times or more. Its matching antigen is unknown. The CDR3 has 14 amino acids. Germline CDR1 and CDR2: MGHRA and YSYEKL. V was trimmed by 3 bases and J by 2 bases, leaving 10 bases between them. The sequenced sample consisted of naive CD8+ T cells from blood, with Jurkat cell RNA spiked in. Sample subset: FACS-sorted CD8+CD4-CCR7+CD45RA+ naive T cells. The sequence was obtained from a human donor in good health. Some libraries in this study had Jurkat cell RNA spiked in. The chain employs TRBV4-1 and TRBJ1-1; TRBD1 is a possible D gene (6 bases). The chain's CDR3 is CASSHIGGNTEAFF. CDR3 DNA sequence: TGCGCCAGCAGCCATATAGGGGGAAACACTGAAGCTTTCTTT.